Only a few counts were recorded for the clone carrying this T cell receptor beta chain. Clones were read by immunoSEQ multiplex PCR, and TCRdb kept only the in-frame ones, dropping some. The sample has tens of thousands of clones; around 90% are singletons. This sample is part of a study of blood T cell repertoires in COVID-19. This TCR derives from a human donor with active COVID-19. The donor label of this sample is uncertain. The sequencing input was peripheral blood.

The CDR3 nucleotides are TGTGCCAGCAGTTCGGACAGTCAGAACACTGAAGCTTTCTTT. It encodes CASSSDSQNTEAFF. The chain joins TRBV6-5 to TRBJ1-1; maybe TRBD1 (6 bases). The germline V gene encodes CDR1 MNHEY and CDR2 SVGAGI. V lost 4 bases, J lost 1 base, and 10 bases lay in between. The CDR3 runs 14 residues.